The clone carrying this T cell receptor (beta chain) appeared once. Its antigen is as yet unknown. TCRdb reanalysed the multiplex PCR reads using MiXCR and keeps one entry per CDR3 protein. The table shows under 250,000 distinct CDR3 sequences, with 32% occurring only once. Samples came from axillary lymph nodes draining the breast cancer. These data belong to a study of breast tumors, draining lymph nodes, adjacent tissues. Findings of the study overall: Tumors had less TCR diversity than lymph nodes, more than nontumor tissue. Tumor T cell lymph node origin was a supported hypothesis, not proven. Most tumor T cells seemingly derive from lymph node, then expand in tumor. Luminal-like breast cancer showed significantly higher tumor–nontumor repertoire similarity than basal-like.

CDR3 size: 16 residues. Looked up from germline, CDR1 is LNHDA and CDR2 is SQIVND (reference sequence). Trimming took 4 bases from V and 3 from J; bases not matched to a gene: 9. Sequencing used axillary lymph node tissue. The chain links TRBV19 to TRBJ1-3; 7 positions match TRBD1. The TCR originated in a female donor with breast cancer. Some clones in this sample may be carry-over from other donors' samples. CDR3 coding DNA: TGTGCCAGTAGTAGGGGCCTAGGGGGCGGTGGAAACACCATATATTTT. This sequence encodes CASSRGLGGGGNTIYF.